This T cell receptor (beta chain) comes out of a study of blood T cell repertoires in COVID-19. Background on the study: There were acute and convalescent COVID-19 samples, and they came from the United States, Italy and Spain. The cDNA or gDNA used as material had been derived from T cells, B-cell-depleted T cells, or PBMCs.

The CDR3 extends over 17 amino acids. V lost 1 base, J lost 3 bases, and 8 bases stayed unmatched. Germline CDR1 LNHNV, CDR2 YYDKDF (reference sequence). In the original workflow: Estimation of nucleated cell counts relied on the amplification of reference gene primers. Produced via immunoSEQ multiplex PCR; TCRdb's table is partial and in-frame only. Clone size and V and J calls were adopted from that table, with D and trimming inferred from the DNA. The repertoire holds 200,000 to 250,000 clones, with about nine tenths as singletons. The sample taken for sequencing was peripheral blood. The chain carries TRBV15 and TRBJ2-3; TRBD2 matches 9 bases. The origin of this receptor is a man aged 55 to 70 who had recovered from COVID-19. The CDR3 loop reads CATSRALRGGRTDTQYF. CDR3 bases: TGTGCCACCAGCAGAGCGTTGCGGGGGGGCCGAACAGATACGCAGTATTTT.